These T cell receptor beta chains were read from a single sample in a study of cytomegalovirus exposure and HLA in healthy donors. The repertoire was sequenced with immunoSEQ multiplex PCR; TCRdb's copy has only in-frame clones and lacks some. The table lists approximately 150,000 clones, around four fifths of them singletons, with 4.8% in the top ten. The sequencing sample was made of PBMCs. These receptor sequences come from a girl aged 10 to 17 in good health and CMV-seropositive. Both conserved end residues are part of each CDR3. Each record gives: V gene, J gene, CDR3 protein.

TRBV10-3	TRBJ1-4	CATQTGVSNEKLFF
TRBV9	TRBJ1-1	CASSHGGKNTEAFF
TRBV2	TRBJ1-2	CASSDRDSVLPGYTF
TRBV15	TRBJ2-7	CATSRDGTPQIAGGRPEGYEQYF
TRBV18	TRBJ2-3	CASSTSGADTDTQYF
TRBV4-2	TRBJ1-3	CASSQDFIIWREENTIYF
TRBV28	TRBJ1-5	CASRLPSEGQGLQPQHF
TRBV6-6	TRBJ1-2	CASRGHYGYTF
TRBV30	TRBJ1-2	CAWSGTGVLGGYTF
TRBV9	TRBJ2-7	CASSVGQASYEQYF
TRBV5-8	TRBJ2-7	CASSSTRGREQYF
TRBV7-9	TRBJ1-1	CASSLVGGQTEAFF
TRBV7-9	TRBJ1-1	CASRSQLNTEAFF
TRBV4-1	TRBJ1-3	CASSQDTGFDSGNTIYF
TRBV15	TRBJ1-1	CATSRAPRLNGEAFF
TRBV6-5	TRBJ1-2	CASSPREFGGYTF
TRBV9	TRBJ1-5	CASSVGRNGDQPQHF
TRBV4-1	TRBJ2-2	CASSQDSRAAGELFF
TRBV14	TRBJ1-2	CASSQNRGGYTF
TRBV23-1	TRBJ1-2	CASIRPGTGNGYTF
TRBV9	TRBJ2-3	CASSVSPGGTDTQYF
TRBV5-1	NA	CASSSGGLDIQYF
TRBV5-1	TRBJ1-1	CASTLTGPEAFF
TRBV30	TRBJ1-2	CAWSDYFTGGSQVGYTF
TRBV5-6	TRBJ2-1	CASSLAILAYNEQFF
TRBV27	TRBJ2-1	CASSPFVRGMEYYNEQFF
TRBV7-3	TRBJ1-1	CASSLPGTGSVTEAFF
TRBV7-8	TRBJ1-2	CASSQRQGSFYGYTF
TRBV6-6	TRBJ1-1	CASTTTGVTEAFF